Reported below is one T cell receptor (beta chain). Its specificity is not known. This record comes from a study of T cells in Graves' hyperthyroidism and ophthalmopathy. Uncontrolled infection, other autoimmune disease, pregnancy or lactation disqualified patients from enrolment. Thyroid ultrasound, orbital computed tomography, clinical symptoms, and serum thyroxine and TRAb underpinned diagnoses. Overall study findings and caveats: Most clonotypes that expanded in the thyroid above 0.001 also showed up in blood. Ophthalmopathy and stable hyperthyroidism were told apart by a 13 V-J model.

It was RNA transcripts that yielded the amplified TCR beta CDR3 regions. Researchers ran a first-round RT-PCR on the TCR CDR3 using the HTBI primer set. TCRdb itself ran the multiplex PCR reads through MiXCR, one entry per CDR3 protein. The sample has about 640,000 distinct CDR3 sequences; 45% are singletons. The sequenced material came from peripheral blood or thyroid tissue (not recorded which). The TCR comes from an adult man with Graves' disease, either hyperthyroidism or ophthalmopathy (not recorded which).

This CDR3 reads CASSYSGRREGGYTF. DNA for the CDR3: TGTGCCAGCAGTTACTCGGGAAGACGGGAAGGAGGCTACACCTTC. The chain couples TRBV7-8 to TRBJ1-2; no definite D call. V was cut by 6 bases and J by 8 bases, with 22 bases left in between. The germline gives CDR1 SGHVS, CDR2 FQNEAQ. The CDR3 runs 15 residues.